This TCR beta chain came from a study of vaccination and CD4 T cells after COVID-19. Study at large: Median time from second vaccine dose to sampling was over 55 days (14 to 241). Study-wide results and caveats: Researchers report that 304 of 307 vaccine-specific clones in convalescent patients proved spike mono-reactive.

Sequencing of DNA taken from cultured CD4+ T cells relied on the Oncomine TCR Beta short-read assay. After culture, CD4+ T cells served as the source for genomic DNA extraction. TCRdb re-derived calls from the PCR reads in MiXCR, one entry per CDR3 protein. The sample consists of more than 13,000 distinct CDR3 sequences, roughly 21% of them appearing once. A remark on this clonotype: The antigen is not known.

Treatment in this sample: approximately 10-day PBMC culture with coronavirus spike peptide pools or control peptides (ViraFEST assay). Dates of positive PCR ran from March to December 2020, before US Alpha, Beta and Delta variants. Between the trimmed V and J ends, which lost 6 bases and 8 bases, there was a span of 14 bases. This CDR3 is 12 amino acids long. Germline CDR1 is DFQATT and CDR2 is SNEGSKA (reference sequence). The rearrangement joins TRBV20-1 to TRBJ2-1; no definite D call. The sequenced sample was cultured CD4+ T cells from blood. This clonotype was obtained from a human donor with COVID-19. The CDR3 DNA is TGCAGTGCCCCTACATCCAGAGATGAGCAGTTCTTC. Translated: CSAPTSRDEQFF.